The 16 T cell receptor beta chains in this list originate from one sample, sequenced in a study of OX40 agonist ivuxolimab in advanced cancers. Assay: immunoSEQ multiplex PCR; the TCRdb copy retains only in-frame clones and omits some. The table lists some 45,000 clones, under 95% of them singletons, with around 19% in the top ten. This specimen was CD4+ or CD8+ T cells sorted from blood, taken in a trial of the OX40 agonist ivuxolimab. The receptors come from an adult with an advanced solid tumor such as melanoma, head and neck, liver or kidney cancer.

V gene TRBV6-5 combines with J gene TRBJ2-1; no definite D call. V lost 10 bases and J 7 bases, leaving 14 bases between the germline ends. The V gene's germline CDR1 is MNHEY and CDR2 SVGAGI. The length of the CDR3 is 12 residues. The CDR3 region has the DNA TGTGCCACCGCCCCGGACCCAAATGAGCAGTTCTTC. Translated: CATAPDPNEQFF.

The J gene is TRBJ2-7, the V gene TRBV5-1; D possibly matches TRBD1 or TRBD2 (5 bases each). CDR3 length equals 17 residues. Trimming pared 2 bases from V and 3 bases from J, leaving 21 bases between. Germline V gene lookup returns CDR1 SGHRS and CDR2 YFSETQ. The CDR3 coding sequence is TGCGCCAGCAGCTTAAGGAGTCCGGGGTCGGGGCGCTACGAGCAGTACTTC. Amino acids: CASSLRSPGSGRYEQYF.

This clone was observed a handful of times. V and J are TRBV7-2 and TRBJ1-1; D uncertain. Trimming took 1 base from V and 4 from J, leaving 4 bases between them. This CDR3 region has 12 residues. Germline loops: CDR1 SGHTA, CDR2 FQGNSA. The CDR3 region is CASSLGFTEAFF. The DNA for the CDR3 is TGTGCCAGCAGCTTAGGCTTCACTGAAGCTTTCTTT.

Notes on this clone: An end of the junction differs from the germline gene, which may be a read error. The genes are TRBV5-1 and TRBJ2-7; D could derive from TRBD1 or TRBD2 (5 bases each). The CDR3 contains 15 residues. The V gene's germline CDR1 is SGHRS and CDR2 YFSETQ. DNA for the CDR3: TGCGCCAGCAGCTTGGTTGGGGGACCCTCCGACGAGCAGTACTTC. Protein sequence: CASSLVGGPSDEQYF.

The rearrangement uses TRBV4-1 and TRBJ2-7; 11 bases are a match to TRBD1. This CDR3 has 16 residues. V shed 0 bases, J shed 6 bases, and the junction held 7 bases outside the gene matches. Germline lookup yields CDR1 MGHRA and CDR2 YSYEKL. The CDR3 spells CASSQDILGQGVEQYF. CDR3 coding DNA: TGCGCCAGCAGCCAAGACATTCTGGGACAGGGGGTCGAGCAGTACTTC.

The chain carries TRBV28 and TRBJ2-1; 9 bases match TRBD1. CDR3 length equals 15 residues. After removal of 5 bases from V and 5 bases from J, the junction contained 7 bases not matched to a gene. Germline V gene sequence: CDR1 MDHEN, CDR2 SYDVKM. The CDR3, as DNA: TGTGCCAGCAGTCTCGGGACAGGGTATGACAATGAGCAGTTCTTC. Encoded protein: CASSLGTGYDNEQFF. Filled out from reference TRBV28 and TRBJ2-1, the complete variable domain reads DVKVTQSSRYLVKRTGEKVFLECVQDMDHENMFWYRQDPGLGLRLIYFSYDVKMKEKGDIPEGYSVSREKKERFSLILESASTNQTSMYLCASSLGTGYDNEQFFGPGTRLTVL.

V and J are TRBV7-2 and TRBJ2-2; D call uncertain. Deletions cut 1 base from V and 5 bases from J, with 11 bases between. The CDR3 is made up of 15 amino acids. Per germline, CDR1 SGHTA and CDR2 FQGNSA. CDR3 region: CASSLESTITGELFF. The CDR3 region has the DNA TGTGCCAGCAGCTTAGAAAGTACTATTACCGGGGAGCTGTTTTTT. The complete variable domain, with remaining parts taken from reference TRBV7-2 and TRBJ2-2, reads GAGVSQSPSNKVTEKGKDVELRCDPISGHTALYWYRQSLGQGLEFLIYFQGNSAPDKSGLPSDRFSAERTGGSVSTLTIQRTQQEDSAVYLCASSLESTITGELFFGEGSRLTVL.

The V call is TRBV7-9, the J call TRBJ1-2; D gene ambiguous. Germline V gene sequence: CDR1 SEHNR, CDR2 FQNEAQ (reference sequence). The CDR3 is 13 amino acids. V was clipped by 8 bases and J by 2 bases, with 12 bases between them. CDR3 amino acids: CASYDLTNYGYTF. As DNA, the CDR3 is TGTGCCAGCTACGATCTGACCAACTATGGCTACACCTTC.

The V gene is TRBV4-1, the J gene TRBJ2-5, with TRBD2 matching 9 bases. CDR3 length: 17 amino acids. In germline, CDR1 is MGHRA, CDR2 YSYEKL. V was clipped by 0 bases and J by 5 bases; unmatched bases: 10. As DNA, the CDR3 is TGCGCCAGCAGCCAAGATGTCGGCGGGAGGGCCTGGGAGACCCAGTACTTC. Protein sequence: CASSQDVGGRAWETQYF.

This chain connects TRBV4-1 to TRBJ2-2; TRBD2 matches 9 bases. CDR1 and CDR2 (germline): MGHRA, YSYEKL. CDR3 length: 18 residues. The trim removed 4 bases at V and 4 bases at J, leaving 13 bases unmatched. CDR3 in amino acids: CASSLSGRGAGGTGELFF. The CDR3 DNA reads as TGCGCCAGCAGCCTTAGCGGGAGAGGGGCGGGTGGCACCGGGGAGCTGTTTTTT.

The chain combines TRBV2 with TRBJ2-7, with a tentative D call TRBD1 (6 bases). The germline V gene has CDR1 SNHLY and CDR2 FYNNEI. V was cut by 6 bases and J by 3 bases, with 9 bases left in between. This CDR3 contains 12 residues. In DNA, the CDR3 is TGTGCCAGCAGACCGGACAGCTACGAGCAGTACTTC. Encoded protein: CASRPDSYEQYF.

This chain uses TRBV27 with TRBJ1-5; D gene unclear. V was pared by 2 bases and J by 1 base, with 0 bases between. CDR3 length: 12 amino acids. CDR1 and CDR2 from the germline V gene are MNHEY and SMNVEV (reference sequence). The CDR3 DNA follows: TGTGCCAGCAGTTTAAGCAATCAGCCCCAGCATTTT. It is translated as CASSLSNQPQHF.

This chain connects TRBV5-1 to TRBJ1-1; TRBD1 aligns across 9 bases. The germline CDR1 and CDR2 sequences are SGHRS and YFSETQ. J lost 8 bases, V lost 5 bases, and 10 bases had no gene match. The length of the CDR3 is 14 residues. The DNA for the CDR3 is TGCGCCAGCAGGTTGTGGGACAGGGCAAACGAAGCTTTCTTT. It is translated as CASRLWDRANEAFF.

The genes are TRBV28 and TRBJ2-7; TRBD2 aligns across 8 bases. This CDR3 comprises 16 residues. V lost 5 bases to trimming and J lost 0 bases; unmatched junction nucleotides: 9. Germline V gene data show CDR1 as MDHEN and CDR2 as SYDVKM. CDR3 in DNA: TGTGCCAGCAGTCTCCGGACTAGCTCGAGCTCCTACGAGCAGTACTTC. It is translated as CASSLRTSSSSYEQYF.

The V gene is TRBV28, the J gene TRBJ2-7; D may be TRBD1 (6 bases). Trimming shortened V by 2 bases and J by 2 bases, and 10 bases separated the two germline ends. This CDR3 has 14 residues. Germline values: CDR1 MDHEN, CDR2 SYDVKM. In DNA, the CDR3 is TGTGCCAGCAGTTTACGGGACAAAGCCTACGAGCAGTACTTC. This sequence encodes CASSLRDKAYEQYF. Using reference TRBV28 and TRBJ2-7 for the parts outside the CDR3, the full variable domain is DVKVTQSSRYLVKRTGEKVFLECVQDMDHENMFWYRQDPGLGLRLIYFSYDVKMKEKGDIPEGYSVSREKKERFSLILESASTNQTSMYLCASSLRDKAYEQYFGPGTRLTVT.

The chain recombines TRBV9 with TRBJ2-3; D not resolved. CDR1 is SGDLS and CDR2 is YYNGEE in the germline V gene. The CDR3 covers 15 residues. V was pared by 1 base and J by 1 base, with 10 bases between. Here the CDR3 reads CASSVTGSGTDTQYF. CDR3 coding DNA: TGTGCCAGCAGCGTAACGGGTAGTGGCACAGATACGCAGTATTTT.